The entry below gives a single T cell receptor beta chain sequence along with its context. Its antigen is undetermined. The CDR3 has 15 amino acids. Germline CDR1 is SEHNR and CDR2 is FQNEAQ (reference sequence). V gave up 5 bases and J gave up 7 bases; unmatched junction bases: 9. From the 5' RACE reads, TCRdb called clonotypes with MiXCR, one entry per CDR3 protein. The data hold about 560,000 distinct CDR3 sequences, with 17% observed a single time. The data derive from a study of T-cell memory formation after mild COVID-19. Notes on the study in general: Some SARS-CoV-2-responding clones were already detected in memory before infection.

The sample comprised PBMCs or a T cell subset sorted from them (not recorded which). This chain joins TRBV7-9 and TRBJ2-1; 9 bases are shared with TRBD2. The receptor's source is an adult woman who had mild COVID-19 (a few samples of this study predate the infection). Cell type and time point are not known. The CDR3 here is CASSKQRGVRNEQFF. As DNA, the CDR3 is TGTGCCAGCAGCAAACAGCGGGGGGTTAGGAATGAGCAGTTCTTC.